These 3 T cell receptor beta chains were all obtained from the same sample, sequenced in a study of T cell repertoires in cytomegalovirus infection. TCRdb analysed the reads with MiXCR anew, one entry per CDR3 protein. The sample contains some 200,000 distinct CDR3 sequences, about a tenth of which appear only once. Sequencing used PBMCs. The receptors were sampled from a human donor in good health (CMV status not recorded). Some clones in this sample may be carry-over from other donors' samples.

This clonotype was counted between two and nine times. The chain uses TRBV10-1 and TRBJ2-5; a weak D match, TRBD1 (6 bases). V gave up 6 bases and J gave up 2 bases, with 13 bases separating them. CDR1 is WNHNN, CDR2 SYGVQD, per germline (reference sequence). CDR3 length: 14 residues. DNA for the CDR3: TGCGCCAGCAGGAAATACAGGGATCAAGAGACCCAGTACTTC. Translated, it gives CASRKYRDQETQYF.

This clonotype occurred many times. This chain connects TRBV19 to TRBJ2-5; 13 nucleotides agree with TRBD2. The CDR3 runs to 19 residues. V lost 4 bases and J lost 5; bases outside the gene matches: 16. Germline V gene data show CDR1 as LNHDA and CDR2 as SQIVND (reference sequence). In DNA, the CDR3 is TGTGCCAGTAGTACCTACCGGACTAGCGGGAGACCCCAGAGGGAGACCCAGTACTTC. Translation: CASSTYRTSGRPQRETQYF.

By share, this clonotype ranks as medium-sized. The genes are TRBV7-2 and TRBJ2-5; TRBD2 matches 7 bases. V shed 1 base, J shed 4 bases, and the junction held 9 bases outside the gene matches. The CDR3 runs 16 residues. Germline loops: CDR1 SGHTA, CDR2 FQGNSA. The CDR3 DNA reads as TGTGCCAGCAGCTTAGGAGGGAGGGCCATTGGAGAGACCCAGTACTTC. As protein: CASSLGGRAIGETQYF.